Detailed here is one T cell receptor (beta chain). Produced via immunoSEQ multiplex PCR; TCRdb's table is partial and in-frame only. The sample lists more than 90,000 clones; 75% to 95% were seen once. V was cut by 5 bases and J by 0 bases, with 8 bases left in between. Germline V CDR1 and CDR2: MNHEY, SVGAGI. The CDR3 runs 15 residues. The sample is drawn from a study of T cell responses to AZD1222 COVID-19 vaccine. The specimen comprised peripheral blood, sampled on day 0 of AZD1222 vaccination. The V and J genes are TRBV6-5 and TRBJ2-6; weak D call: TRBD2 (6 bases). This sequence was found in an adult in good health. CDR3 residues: CASSPGGSGANVLTF. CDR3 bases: TGTGCCAGCAGTCCCGGGGGCTCTGGGGCCAACGTCCTGACTTTC.